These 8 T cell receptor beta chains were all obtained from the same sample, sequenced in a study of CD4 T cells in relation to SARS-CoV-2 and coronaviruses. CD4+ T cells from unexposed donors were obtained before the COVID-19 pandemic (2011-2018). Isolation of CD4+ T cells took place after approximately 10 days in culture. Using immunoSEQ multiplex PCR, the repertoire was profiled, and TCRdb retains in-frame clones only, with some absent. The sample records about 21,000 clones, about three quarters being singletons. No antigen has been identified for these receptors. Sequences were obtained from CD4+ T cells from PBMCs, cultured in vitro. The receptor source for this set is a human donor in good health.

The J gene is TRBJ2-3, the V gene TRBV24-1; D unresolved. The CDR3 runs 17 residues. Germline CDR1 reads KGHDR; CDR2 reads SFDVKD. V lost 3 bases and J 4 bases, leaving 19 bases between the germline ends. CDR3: CATSDPTSLKHSDTQYF. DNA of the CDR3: TGTGCCACCAGTGATCCCACGTCACTAAAGCACTCAGATACGCAGTATTTT.

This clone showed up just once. CDR3 amino acids: CASSILDFSDTQYF. CDR3 nucleotide sequence: TGTGCCAGTAGTATCTTGGACTTCTCGGATACGCAGTATTTT. V and J are TRBV19 and TRBJ2-3; a possible D gene is TRBD2 (5 bases). V shed 3 bases and J shed 6 bases, with 13 bases lying between them. Germline CDR1 reads LNHDA; CDR2 reads SQIVND (reference sequence). The CDR3 runs 14 residues.

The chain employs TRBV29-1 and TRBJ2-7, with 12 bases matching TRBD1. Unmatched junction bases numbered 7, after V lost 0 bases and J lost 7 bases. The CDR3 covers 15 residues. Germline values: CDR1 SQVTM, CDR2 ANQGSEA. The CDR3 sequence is CSVEDRGQGAWEQYF. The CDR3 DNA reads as TGCAGCGTTGAAGATCGGGGACAGGGGGCTTGGGAGCAGTACTTC.

CDR3 sequence reads: CASKDSRAYNEQFF. The CDR3 region has the DNA TGTGCCAGCAAAGACAGTCGTGCCTACAATGAGCAGTTCTTC. This rearrangement joins TRBV28 to TRBJ2-1; weak D call: TRBD1 (5 bases). The CDR3 extends over 14 amino acids. Trimming took off 7 bases at V and 2 bases at J, with 12 bases between the two ends. Per germline, CDR1 MDHEN and CDR2 SYDVKM.

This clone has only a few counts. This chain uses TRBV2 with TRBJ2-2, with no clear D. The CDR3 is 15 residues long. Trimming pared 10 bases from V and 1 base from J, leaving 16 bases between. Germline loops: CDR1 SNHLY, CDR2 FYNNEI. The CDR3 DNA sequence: TGTGCCACCACCCAACCTGGGCAGAACACCGGGGAGCTGTTTTTT. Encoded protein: CATTQPGQNTGELFF.

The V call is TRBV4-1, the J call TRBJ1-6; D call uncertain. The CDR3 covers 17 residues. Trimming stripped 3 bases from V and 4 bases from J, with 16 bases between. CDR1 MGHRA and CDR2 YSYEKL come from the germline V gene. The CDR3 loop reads CASSQVRSVEYNSPLHF. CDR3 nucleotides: TGCGCCAGCAGCCAGGTTCGTTCGGTTGAATATAATTCACCCCTCCACTTT.

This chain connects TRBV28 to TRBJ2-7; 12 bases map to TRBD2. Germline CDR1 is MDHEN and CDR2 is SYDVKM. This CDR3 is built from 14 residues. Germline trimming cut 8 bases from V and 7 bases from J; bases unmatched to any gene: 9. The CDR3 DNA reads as TGTGCCAGCCACGAGCTAGCGGGAGGGAGGGAGCAGTACTTC. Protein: CASHELAGGREQYF.

CDR3 coding DNA: TGTGCCAGCAGCCAAGATAGAGGGGGCCAGCCCCAGCATTTT. Translation: CASSQDRGGQPQHF. V is TRBV4-2 and J is TRBJ1-5, with 7 bases lining up with TRBD1. V lost 0 bases to trimming and J lost 7 bases; unmatched junction nucleotides: 3. Germline assignment: CDR1 LGHNA and CDR2 YNFKEQ. The CDR3 has 14 residues.